This T cell receptor beta chain emerged from a study of cytomegalovirus exposure and HLA in healthy donors. Study outcomes and limitations: Within an earlier analysis, most TCR beta V segments proved productive either about 87% or about 30% of the time.

This clone was recorded a few times. Antigen unknown. The CDR3 is 15 amino acids. After removal of 5 bases from V and 0 bases from J, the junction contained 5 bases not matched to a gene. Germline CDR1 is SGHAT and CDR2 is FQDESV (reference sequence). The PCR made use of 60 Vbeta and 13 Jbeta primers. Profiled with immunoSEQ multiplex PCR; TCRdb holds only in-frame clones, not every one. The sample lists about 120,000 clones, roughly 80% seen once, with approximately 28% in the top ten. Sequencing was performed on PBMCs. V gene TRBV11-1 combines with J gene TRBJ2-3; the match to TRBD1 covers 7 bases. This TCR was sampled from a man aged 55 to 70 in good health and CMV-seropositive. The CDR3 loop reads CASSPGTDSTDTQYF. CDR3 nucleotide sequence: TGTGCCAGCAGCCCCGGGACAGATAGCACAGATACGCAGTATTTT.